Listed below are T cell receptor beta chains from one sample, sequenced in a study of cytotoxic CD8 clonotypes in ibrutinib-treated CLL. The protocol was immunoSEQ multiplex PCR, while the TCRdb copy is restricted to in-frame clones and leaves out a portion. The sample records over 100,000 clones, roughly 85% being singletons. This sample comprised PBMCs, obtained after 24 months of ibrutinib treatment. Every receptor here comes from a human donor with chronic lymphocytic leukemia. Each CDR3 is given with its conserved first and last residue. Each record gives: D gene, V gene, clone size, J gene, CDR3 protein, CDR3 DNA. A D gene is named only where the DNA matches it firmly. Size is stated for part of the rows, as once, few or many counts, or as a class when the clone is expanded.

d_call: .
v_call: TRBV7-9
clone_size: .
j_call: TRBJ1-5
cdr3_aa: CASTGFDQPQHF
cdr3_nt: TGTGCCAGCACCGGGTTCGATCAGCCCCAGCATTTT

d_call: TRBD2
v_call: TRBV6-5
clone_size: .
j_call: TRBJ2-3
cdr3_aa: CASSPAGGFGDTQYF
cdr3_nt: TGTGCCAGCAGTCCAGCGGGGGGATTTGGGGATACGCAGTATTTT

d_call: TRBD1
v_call: TRBV18
clone_size: .
j_call: TRBJ1-2
cdr3_aa: CASSPQVVRGDYGYTF
cdr3_nt: TGTGCCAGCTCACCACAAGTTGTCAGGGGGGACTATGGCTACACCTTC

d_call: TRBD2
v_call: TRBV5-1
clone_size: .
j_call: TRBJ2-3
cdr3_aa: CASSVSGSPDTQYF
cdr3_nt: TGCGCCAGCAGCGTTAGCGGGAGTCCAGATACGCAGTATTTT

d_call: TRBD1
v_call: TRBV5-1
clone_size: .
j_call: TRBJ1-3
cdr3_aa: CASSAGQGANRNTIYF
cdr3_nt: TGCGCCAGCAGCGCCGGACAGGGGGCTAATCGAAACACCATATATTTT

d_call: .
v_call: TRBV27
clone_size: .
j_call: TRBJ2-5
cdr3_aa: CASSLRPQETQYF
cdr3_nt: TGTGCCAGCAGTTTAAGGCCCCAAGAGACCCAGTACTTC

d_call: TRBD1
v_call: TRBV6-5
clone_size: .
j_call: TRBJ2-7
cdr3_aa: CASSSRDRGYEQYF
cdr3_nt: TGTGCCAGCAGCTCGAGGGACAGGGGTTACGAGCAGTACTTC

d_call: TRBD2
v_call: TRBV19
clone_size: .
j_call: TRBJ2-5
cdr3_aa: CASKAGGPVETQYF
cdr3_nt: TGTGCCAGTAAGGCGGGGGGGCCGGTAGAGACCCAGTACTTC

d_call: TRBD1
v_call: TRBV5-1
clone_size: .
j_call: TRBJ2-3
cdr3_aa: CASSLQQGATDTQYF
cdr3_nt: TGCGCCAGCAGCTTGCAACAGGGGGCAACAGATACGCAGTATTTT

d_call: .
v_call: TRBV12-5
clone_size: .
j_call: TRBJ2-7
cdr3_aa: CASAPDKTAGAYEQYF
cdr3_nt: TGTGCTAGTGCCCCTGACAAAACGGCAGGGGCCTACGAGCAGTACTTC

d_call: .
v_call: TRBV4-1
clone_size: .
j_call: TRBJ2-1
cdr3_aa: CASSQVIARSEQFF
cdr3_nt: TGCGCCAGCAGCCAAGTAATAGCGCGTAGTGAGCAGTTCTTC

d_call: .
v_call: TRBV11-2
clone_size: .
j_call: TRBJ2-1
cdr3_aa: CASSPSVGNFYNEQFF
cdr3_nt: TGTGCCAGCAGCCCGAGTGTGGGGAACTTCTACAATGAGCAGTTCTTC

d_call: .
v_call: TRBV2
clone_size: .
j_call: TRBJ1-3
cdr3_aa: CASRKTAAGNTIYF
cdr3_nt: TGTGCCAGCAGAAAGACTGCCGCTGGAAACACCATATATTTT

d_call: .
v_call: TRBV27
clone_size: .
j_call: TRBJ2-7
cdr3_aa: CASSTGSSYEQYF
cdr3_nt: TGTGCCAGCAGTACCGGGAGCTCCTACGAGCAGTACTTC

d_call: .
v_call: TRBV6-5
clone_size: .
j_call: TRBJ2-7
cdr3_aa: CASSYQGGPYEQYF
cdr3_nt: TGTGCCAGCAGTTACCAGGGGGGTCCCTACGAGCAGTACTTC

d_call: .
v_call: TRBV7-2
clone_size: .
j_call: TRBJ1-2
cdr3_aa: CASSPPGSPNYGYTF
cdr3_nt: TGTGCCAGCAGCCCCCCGGGCAGTCCTAACTATGGCTACACCTTC

d_call: .
v_call: TRBV5-3
clone_size: .
j_call: TRBJ1-3
cdr3_aa: CARSASNAGNTIYF
cdr3_nt: TGTGCCAGAAGCGCGTCCAATGCTGGAAACACCATATATTTT

d_call: TRBD1
v_call: TRBV27
clone_size: .
j_call: TRBJ1-6
cdr3_aa: CASSTGTGLLSSYNSPLHF
cdr3_nt: TGTGCCAGCAGTACTGGGACAGGGTTATTATCCTCCTATAATTCACCCCTCCACTTT

d_call: .
v_call: TRBV28
clone_size: .
j_call: TRBJ1-1
cdr3_aa: CASSWGPGSKAFF
cdr3_nt: TGTGCCAGCAGTTGGGGCCCCGGGAGTAAAGCTTTCTTT

d_call: .
v_call: TRBV2
clone_size: .
j_call: TRBJ2-5
cdr3_aa: CASRERGRGGETQYF
cdr3_nt: TGTGCCAGCAGAGAACGGGGCAGGGGGGGAGAGACCCAGTACTTC

d_call: TRBD1
v_call: TRBV27
clone_size: .
j_call: TRBJ1-1
cdr3_aa: CASRKSGQPEAFF
cdr3_nt: TGTGCCAGCAGGAAGTCGGGACAGCCCGAAGCTTTCTTT

d_call: TRBD2
v_call: TRBV14
clone_size: .
j_call: TRBJ2-7
cdr3_aa: CASSQDRWLADPYEQYF
cdr3_nt: TGTGCCAGCAGCCAAGATAGGTGGCTAGCGGATCCCTACGAGCAGTACTTC

d_call: TRBD2
v_call: TRBV28
clone_size: .
j_call: TRBJ2-1
cdr3_aa: CASSLQLAFGNEQFF
cdr3_nt: TGTGCCAGCAGTTTGCAACTAGCGTTCGGAAATGAGCAGTTCTTC

d_call: .
v_call: TRBV4-1
clone_size: .
j_call: TRBJ2-6
cdr3_aa: CASSSGANVLTF
cdr3_nt: TGCGCCAGCAGTTCTGGGGCCAACGTCCTGACTTTC

d_call: .
v_call: TRBV11-2
clone_size: few
j_call: TRBJ2-4
cdr3_aa: CASSLVGQSDIQYF
cdr3_nt: TGTGCCAGCAGTCTAGTAGGGCAGAGCGACATTCAGTACTTC

d_call: TRBD1
v_call: TRBV4-2
clone_size: .
j_call: TRBJ2-2
cdr3_aa: CASSSGQGDTGELFF
cdr3_nt: TGTGCCAGCAGCTCGGGACAGGGGGACACCGGGGAGCTGTTTTTT

d_call: TRBD1
v_call: TRBV6-5
clone_size: .
j_call: TRBJ2-5
cdr3_aa: CASTNRGRLRETQYF
cdr3_nt: TGTGCCAGCACCAACAGGGGGCGCCTCAGAGAGACCCAGTACTTC

d_call: .
v_call: TRBV6-4
clone_size: .
j_call: TRBJ2-7
cdr3_aa: CASSVGPSAEQYF
cdr3_nt: TGTGCCAGCAGTGTAGGACCCTCGGCTGAGCAGTACTTC

d_call: .
v_call: TRBV5-1
clone_size: .
j_call: TRBJ2-6
cdr3_aa: CASSPETAVLSGANVLTF
cdr3_nt: TGCGCCAGCAGCCCGGAGACGGCCGTACTATCTGGGGCCAACGTCCTGACTTTC

d_call: TRBD1
v_call: TRBV27
clone_size: once
j_call: TRBJ1-5
cdr3_aa: CASSSQGASNQPQHF
cdr3_nt: TGTGCCAGCAGTTCTCAGGGGGCAAGCAATCAGCCCCAGCATTTT

d_call: .
v_call: TRBV29-1
clone_size: .
j_call: TRBJ1-3
cdr3_aa: CSVARNSGNTIYF
cdr3_nt: TGCAGCGTTGCAAGGAACTCTGGAAACACCATATATTTT

d_call: TRBD1
v_call: TRBV28
clone_size: .
j_call: TRBJ1-2
cdr3_aa: CASSRPGTVYGYTF
cdr3_nt: TGTGCCAGCAGTAGACCCGGGACAGTGTATGGCTACACCTTC

d_call: .
v_call: TRBV6-6
clone_size: .
j_call: TRBJ2-7
cdr3_aa: CASSSTEVAAYEQYF
cdr3_nt: TGTGCCAGCAGTTCCACTGAAGTAGCGGCCTACGAGCAGTACTTC

d_call: .
v_call: TRBV18
clone_size: .
j_call: TRBJ2-3
cdr3_aa: CASSKGEGNTDTQYF
cdr3_nt: TGTGCCAGCTCAAAAGGGGAAGGCAACACAGATACGCAGTATTTT

d_call: TRBD1
v_call: TRBV7-8
clone_size: .
j_call: TRBJ2-4
cdr3_aa: CASSFRTGVWNIQYF
cdr3_nt: TGTGCCAGCAGCTTCAGGACAGGAGTTTGGAACATTCAGTACTTC

d_call: .
v_call: TRBV2
clone_size: .
j_call: TRBJ1-5
cdr3_aa: CASTGGADQPQHF
cdr3_nt: TGTGCCAGCACCGGGGGGGCGGATCAGCCCCAGCATTTT

d_call: .
v_call: TRBV4-2
clone_size: .
j_call: TRBJ1-1
cdr3_aa: CASSQVRGGGVNTEAFF
cdr3_nt: TGTGCCAGCAGCCAAGTTCGGGGCGGCGGAGTGAACACTGAAGCTTTCTTT

d_call: .
v_call: TRBV14
clone_size: .
j_call: TRBJ1-6
cdr3_aa: CASSQGPSPLHF
cdr3_nt: TGTGCCAGCAGCCAAGGTCCCTCACCCCTCCACTTT

d_call: .
v_call: TRBV10-3
clone_size: .
j_call: TRBJ2-5
cdr3_aa: CAISDPTLGGQETQYF
cdr3_nt: TGTGCCATCAGTGATCCCACTCTAGGAGGGCAAGAAACCCAGTACTTC

d_call: .
v_call: TRBV7-9
clone_size: .
j_call: TRBJ2-5
cdr3_aa: CASSLVDRRGETQYF
cdr3_nt: TGTGCCAGCAGCTTAGTCGACAGGAGGGGAGAGACCCAGTACTTC

d_call: .
v_call: TRBV5-1
clone_size: .
j_call: TRBJ2-5
cdr3_aa: CASHLTGTGNQETQYF
cdr3_nt: TGCGCCAGCCACCTGACAGGGACTGGGAATCAAGAGACCCAGTACTTC

d_call: TRBD2
v_call: TRBV2
clone_size: .
j_call: TRBJ2-1
cdr3_aa: CASSDSGLDNNEQFF
cdr3_nt: TGTGCCAGCAGTGATTCGGGACTAGATAACAATGAGCAGTTCTTC

d_call: TRBD1
v_call: TRBV27
clone_size: .
j_call: TRBJ1-5
cdr3_aa: CASSPIDRGNNQPQHF
cdr3_nt: TGTGCCAGCAGTCCCATAGACAGGGGGAACAATCAGCCCCAGCATTTT

d_call: TRBD2
v_call: TRBV5-8
clone_size: .
j_call: TRBJ2-1
cdr3_aa: CASRGLAGVSGEQFF
cdr3_nt: TGTGCCAGCAGGGGACTAGCGGGAGTTTCGGGTGAGCAGTTCTTC

d_call: .
v_call: TRBV7-2
clone_size: .
j_call: TRBJ2-3
cdr3_aa: CASSVRQSTDTQYF
cdr3_nt: TGTGCCAGCAGCGTCAGACAGAGCACAGATACGCAGTATTTT

d_call: .
v_call: TRBV10-3
clone_size: .
j_call: TRBJ1-4
cdr3_aa: CAISESIGGPGGEKLFF
cdr3_nt: TGTGCCATCAGTGAGTCGATTGGGGGGCCCGGCGGTGAAAAACTGTTTTTT

d_call: TRBD1
v_call: TRBV9
clone_size: .
j_call: TRBJ2-5
cdr3_aa: CASSVASAGGTQYF
cdr3_nt: TGTGCCAGCAGCGTAGCTTCGGCAGGGGGGACCCAGTACTTC

d_call: .
v_call: TRBV7-2
clone_size: .
j_call: TRBJ2-1
cdr3_aa: CASSLTVGASLGNEQFF
cdr3_nt: TGTGCCAGCAGCTTAACCGTGGGGGCTAGCTTAGGGAATGAGCAGTTCTTC

d_call: TRBD2
v_call: TRBV6-5
clone_size: .
j_call: TRBJ2-5
cdr3_aa: CASSYSGGRLQETQYF
cdr3_nt: TGTGCCAGCAGTTACTCGGGGGGGAGATTGCAAGAGACCCAGTACTTC

d_call: .
v_call: TRBV28
clone_size: few
j_call: TRBJ1-3
cdr3_aa: CATSQGFGNTIYF
cdr3_nt: TGTGCCACATCACAGGGATTTGGAAACACCATATATTTT

d_call: TRBD2
v_call: TRBV7-3
clone_size: .
j_call: TRBJ2-3
cdr3_aa: CASSSSGGAGDTQYF
cdr3_nt: TGTGCCAGCAGCTCTAGCGGGGGGGCCGGAGATACGCAGTATTTT